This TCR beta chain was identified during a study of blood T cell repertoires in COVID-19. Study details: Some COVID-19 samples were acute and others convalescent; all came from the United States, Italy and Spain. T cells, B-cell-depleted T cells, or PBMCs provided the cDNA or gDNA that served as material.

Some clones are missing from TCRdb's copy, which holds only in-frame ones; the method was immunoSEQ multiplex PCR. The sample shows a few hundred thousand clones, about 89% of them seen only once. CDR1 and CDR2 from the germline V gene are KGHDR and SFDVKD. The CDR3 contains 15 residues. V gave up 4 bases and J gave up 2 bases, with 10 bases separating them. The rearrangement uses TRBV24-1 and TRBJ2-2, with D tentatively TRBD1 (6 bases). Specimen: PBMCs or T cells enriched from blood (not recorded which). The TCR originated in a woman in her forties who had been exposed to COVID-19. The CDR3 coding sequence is TGTGCCACCAGTGACTCGGACAGAAACACCGGGGAGCTGTTTTTT. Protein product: CATSDSDRNTGELFF.